One sample yielded the 7 T cell receptor beta chains listed below, sequenced in a study of T cells in localized non-small cell lung cancer. The protocol was immunoSEQ multiplex PCR, while the TCRdb copy is restricted to in-frame clones and leaves out a portion. The sample carries around 5,000 clones, 90% to 95% recorded once. This sample comprised peripheral blood, obtained before any cancer treatment. The receptors were gathered from a woman aged 40 to 75 with stage I lung adenocarcinoma.

Here the CDR3 reads CAISARLALEQYF. In nucleotides, the CDR3 is TGTGCCATCAGCGCCCGACTAGCGCTCGAGCAGTACTTC. The J gene is TRBJ2-7, the V gene TRBV10-3; 8 nucleotides agree with TRBD2. The germline V gene has CDR1 ENHRY and CDR2 SYGVKD. With 6 bases clipped from V and 6 bases from J, the junction kept 7 bases outside the gene matches. The CDR3 sequence is 13 residues long.

This chain joins TRBV9 and TRBJ2-1; TRBD2 agrees at 8 bases. From germline, CDR1 is SGDLS and CDR2 YYNGEE. V was clipped by 4 bases and J by 2 bases; unmatched bases: 5. The CDR3 length is 15 residues. CDR3 bases: TGTGCCAGCAGCCCCACGGGAGGGGCCTACAATGAGCAGTTCTTC. Its translation is CASSPTGGAYNEQFF.

The V and J genes are TRBV6-5 and TRBJ2-7; D uncertain. Per the germline V gene, CDR1 is MNHEY and CDR2 is SVGAGI. V was cut by 4 bases and J by 3 bases, with 4 bases left in between. This CDR3 comprises 11 residues. Here the CDR3 DNA reads TGTGCCAGCAGTTTCATCTACGAGCAGTACTTC. It encodes CASSFIYEQYF.

The CDR3 DNA reads TGTGCCAGCAGCTTAGTCCGATGGGGACAGTCGAATGAAAAACTGTTTTTT. Its protein is CASSLVRWGQSNEKLFF. The rearrangement links TRBV7-8 to TRBJ1-4; 7 bases agree with TRBD1. CDR3 size: 17 residues. CDR1 and CDR2 from the germline V gene are SGHVS and FQNEAQ. The V gene end was trimmed by 1 base and the J gene end by 5 bases; junction bases not matched to a gene: 10.

V and J are TRBV18 and TRBJ2-2; maybe TRBD1 (6 bases). The CDR3 spans 17 residues. Germline lookup yields CDR1 KGHSH and CDR2 LQKENI. V was pared by 6 bases and J by 1 base, with 18 bases between. DNA of the CDR3: TGTGCCAGCTCCCTTAGGGGGAGCCCCGGGAACACCGGGGAGCTGTTTTTT. Translation gives CASSLRGSPGNTGELFF.

As concerns this clone: Germline and junction disagree at one end, which may indicate a read error. J is TRBJ2-5 and V is TRBV10-3; the D gene is possibly TRBD1 (5 bases). The CDR3 covers 17 residues. Germline V gives CDR1 ENHRY, CDR2 SYGVKD. This chain's CDR3 is CAISDPDTVPDQETQYF. CDR3 bases: TGTGCCATCAGTGACCCGGACACGGTGCCTGACCAGGAGACCCAGTACTTC.

The genes are TRBV29-1 and TRBJ1-2, with 9 bases matching TRBD1. From germline, CDR1 is SQVTM and CDR2 ANQGSEA. Trimming took 5 bases from V and 3 from J; bases not matched to a gene: 4. The CDR3 spans 13 residues. CDR3 DNA sequence: TGCAGCGTTCCGGGACAGGGAGACTATGGCTACACCTTC. Amino acids: CSVPGQGDYGYTF.